This T cell receptor (beta chain) was identified during a study of Tregs in tolerant kidney transplant recipients. V lost 3 bases to trimming and J lost 3 bases; unmatched junction nucleotides: 7. Germline V gene data show CDR1 as KGHSH and CDR2 as LQKENI. This CDR3 has 15 amino acids. Notes on the study in general: Validation in larger populations is needed because few patients were studied. The most relevant donor-specific Treg TCRbeta repertoire apparently came from expansion with activated donor B cells.

Method: immunoSEQ multiplex PCR; TCRdb's copy keeps in-frame clones and lacks some. This sample has roughly 250,000 clones; roughly four fifths occur once, and the top ten carry around 0.68%. With regard to this clone: Antigen specificity is unknown.

Thawed PBMCs were FACS-sorted into unstimulated CD4+CD25+CD127- regulatory T cells, CD4+CD25- non-regulatory cells, CD4 and CD8 cells. This chain joins TRBV18 and TRBJ2-5; TRBD1 aligns across 7 bases. The sample taken for sequencing was CD4+ T cells from blood. This TCR was recovered from a human donor in good health. The CDR3 DNA follows: TGTGCCAGCTCACCCCCGGGACAGCGTAAAGAGACCCAGTACTTC. Its protein is CASSPPGQRKETQYF.